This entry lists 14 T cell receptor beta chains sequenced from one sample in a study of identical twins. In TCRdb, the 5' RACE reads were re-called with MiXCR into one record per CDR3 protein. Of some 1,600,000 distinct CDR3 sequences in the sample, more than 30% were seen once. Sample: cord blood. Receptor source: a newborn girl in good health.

The CDR3 bases are TGTGCCAGCAGGTACAGGGGGGGGAATGAGCAGTTCTTC. This sequence encodes CASRYRGGNEQFF. The chain uses TRBV27 and TRBJ2-1; tentative D call: TRBD1 (8 bases). The V and J ends lost 6 bases and 7 bases respectively, with 13 bases between them. Germline CDR1 reads MNHEY; CDR2 reads SMNVEV (reference sequence). The CDR3 totals 13 residues.

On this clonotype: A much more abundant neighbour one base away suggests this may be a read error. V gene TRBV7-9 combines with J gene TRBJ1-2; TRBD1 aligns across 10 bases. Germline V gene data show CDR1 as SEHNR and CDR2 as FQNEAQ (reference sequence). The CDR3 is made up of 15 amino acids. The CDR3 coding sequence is TGTGCCAGCAGCTCCGGACAGGGGGGGATCTATGGCCACACCTTC. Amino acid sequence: CASSSGQGGIYGHTF.

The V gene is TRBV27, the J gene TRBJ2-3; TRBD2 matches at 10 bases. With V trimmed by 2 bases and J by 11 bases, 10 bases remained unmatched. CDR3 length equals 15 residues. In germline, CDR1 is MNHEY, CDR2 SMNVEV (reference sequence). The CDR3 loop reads CASSLGSSGGAMQYF. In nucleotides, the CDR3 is TGTGCCAGCAGTTTAGGGTCGAGCGGGGGGGCGATGCAGTATTTT.

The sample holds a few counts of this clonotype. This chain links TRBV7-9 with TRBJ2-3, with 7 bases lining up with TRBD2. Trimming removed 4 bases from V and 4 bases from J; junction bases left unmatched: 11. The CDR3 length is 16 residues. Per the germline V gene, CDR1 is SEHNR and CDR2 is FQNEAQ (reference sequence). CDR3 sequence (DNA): TGTGCCAGCAGCTCGACTAGCACATCGGCGGCAGATACGCAGTATTTT. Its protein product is CASSSTSTSAADTQYF.

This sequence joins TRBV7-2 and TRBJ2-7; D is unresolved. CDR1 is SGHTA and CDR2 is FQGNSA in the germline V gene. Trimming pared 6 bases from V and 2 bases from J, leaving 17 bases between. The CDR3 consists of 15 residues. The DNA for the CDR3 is TGTGCCAGCAGTTATACCCGCGGACCAGCCTACGAGCAGTACTTC. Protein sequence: CASSYTRGPAYEQYF.

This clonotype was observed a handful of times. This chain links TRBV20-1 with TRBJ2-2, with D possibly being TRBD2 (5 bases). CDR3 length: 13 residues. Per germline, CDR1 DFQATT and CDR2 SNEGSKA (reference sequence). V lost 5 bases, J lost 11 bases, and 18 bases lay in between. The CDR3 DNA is TGCAGTGCTCCTTTTAGAGTAGCGCGAGAGCTGTTTTTT. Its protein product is CSAPFRVARELFF.

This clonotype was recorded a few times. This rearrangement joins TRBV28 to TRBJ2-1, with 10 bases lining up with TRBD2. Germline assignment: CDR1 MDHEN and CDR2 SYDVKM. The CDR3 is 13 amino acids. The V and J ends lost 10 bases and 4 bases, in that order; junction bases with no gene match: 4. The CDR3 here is CATRTSGYNEQFF. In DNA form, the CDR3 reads TGTGCCACCCGGACTAGCGGTTACAATGAGCAGTTCTTC.

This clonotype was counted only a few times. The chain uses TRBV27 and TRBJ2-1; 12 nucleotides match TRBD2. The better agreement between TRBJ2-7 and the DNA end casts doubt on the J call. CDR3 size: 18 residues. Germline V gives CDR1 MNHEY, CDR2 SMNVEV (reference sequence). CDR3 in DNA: TGTGCCAGCAGTCGACACGGACTAGCGGGAATCACTAACAATGAGCAGTACTTC. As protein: CASSRHGLAGITNNEQYF.

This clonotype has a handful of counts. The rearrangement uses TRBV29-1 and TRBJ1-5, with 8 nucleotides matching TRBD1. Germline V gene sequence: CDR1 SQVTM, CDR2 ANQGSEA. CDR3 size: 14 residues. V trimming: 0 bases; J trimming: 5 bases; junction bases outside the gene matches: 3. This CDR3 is CSVEDRGRDQPQHF. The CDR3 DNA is TGCAGCGTTGAAGACAGGGGGCGCGATCAGCCCCAGCATTTT.

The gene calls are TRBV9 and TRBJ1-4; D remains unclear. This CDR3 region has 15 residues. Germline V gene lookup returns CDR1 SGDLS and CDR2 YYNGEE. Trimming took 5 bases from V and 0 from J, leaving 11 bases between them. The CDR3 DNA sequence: TGTGCCAGCAGTCAAAACGGGGCAACTAATGAAAAACTGTTTTTT. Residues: CASSQNGATNEKLFF. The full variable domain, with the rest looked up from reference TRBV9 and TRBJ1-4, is DSGVTQTPKHLITATGQRVTLRCSPRSGDLSVYWYQQSLDQGLQFLIQYYNGEERAKGNILERFSAQQFPDLHSELNLSSLELGDSALYFCASSQNGATNEKLFFGSGTQLSVL.

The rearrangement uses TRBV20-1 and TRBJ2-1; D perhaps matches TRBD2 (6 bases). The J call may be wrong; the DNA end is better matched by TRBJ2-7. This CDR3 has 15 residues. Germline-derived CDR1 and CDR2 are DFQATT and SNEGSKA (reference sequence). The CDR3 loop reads CSARVSTSLYNEQYF. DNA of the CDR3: TGCAGTGCTAGAGTTTCCACTAGCCTCTACAATGAGCAGTACTTC.

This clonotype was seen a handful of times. The CDR3 sequence is CSARDRLAVRGTDTQYF. For the CDR3, the DNA is TGCAGTGCTAGAGACCGACTAGCGGTTCGGGGGACAGATACGCAGTATTTT. V usage is TRBV20-1 and J usage is TRBJ2-3, with TRBD2 matching over 9 bases. There are 17 residues in the CDR3. J lost 3 bases, V lost 0 bases, and 10 bases had no gene match. CDR1 is DFQATT and CDR2 is SNEGSKA in the germline V gene (reference sequence).

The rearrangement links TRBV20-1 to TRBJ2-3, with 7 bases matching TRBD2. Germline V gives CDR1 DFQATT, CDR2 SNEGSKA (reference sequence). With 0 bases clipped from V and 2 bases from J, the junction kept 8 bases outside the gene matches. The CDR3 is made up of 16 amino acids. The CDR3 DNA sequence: TGCAGTGCTAGAGATAGGAGGACTAGTATCACAGATACGCAGTATTTT. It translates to CSARDRRTSITDTQYF.

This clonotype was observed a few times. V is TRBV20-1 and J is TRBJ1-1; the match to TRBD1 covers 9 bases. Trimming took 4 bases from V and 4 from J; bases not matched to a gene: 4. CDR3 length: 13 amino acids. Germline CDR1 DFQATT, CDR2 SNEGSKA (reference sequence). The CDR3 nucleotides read TGCAGTGCTATTAGACAGGGGGTCACTGAAGCTTTCTTT. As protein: CSAIRQGVTEAFF.